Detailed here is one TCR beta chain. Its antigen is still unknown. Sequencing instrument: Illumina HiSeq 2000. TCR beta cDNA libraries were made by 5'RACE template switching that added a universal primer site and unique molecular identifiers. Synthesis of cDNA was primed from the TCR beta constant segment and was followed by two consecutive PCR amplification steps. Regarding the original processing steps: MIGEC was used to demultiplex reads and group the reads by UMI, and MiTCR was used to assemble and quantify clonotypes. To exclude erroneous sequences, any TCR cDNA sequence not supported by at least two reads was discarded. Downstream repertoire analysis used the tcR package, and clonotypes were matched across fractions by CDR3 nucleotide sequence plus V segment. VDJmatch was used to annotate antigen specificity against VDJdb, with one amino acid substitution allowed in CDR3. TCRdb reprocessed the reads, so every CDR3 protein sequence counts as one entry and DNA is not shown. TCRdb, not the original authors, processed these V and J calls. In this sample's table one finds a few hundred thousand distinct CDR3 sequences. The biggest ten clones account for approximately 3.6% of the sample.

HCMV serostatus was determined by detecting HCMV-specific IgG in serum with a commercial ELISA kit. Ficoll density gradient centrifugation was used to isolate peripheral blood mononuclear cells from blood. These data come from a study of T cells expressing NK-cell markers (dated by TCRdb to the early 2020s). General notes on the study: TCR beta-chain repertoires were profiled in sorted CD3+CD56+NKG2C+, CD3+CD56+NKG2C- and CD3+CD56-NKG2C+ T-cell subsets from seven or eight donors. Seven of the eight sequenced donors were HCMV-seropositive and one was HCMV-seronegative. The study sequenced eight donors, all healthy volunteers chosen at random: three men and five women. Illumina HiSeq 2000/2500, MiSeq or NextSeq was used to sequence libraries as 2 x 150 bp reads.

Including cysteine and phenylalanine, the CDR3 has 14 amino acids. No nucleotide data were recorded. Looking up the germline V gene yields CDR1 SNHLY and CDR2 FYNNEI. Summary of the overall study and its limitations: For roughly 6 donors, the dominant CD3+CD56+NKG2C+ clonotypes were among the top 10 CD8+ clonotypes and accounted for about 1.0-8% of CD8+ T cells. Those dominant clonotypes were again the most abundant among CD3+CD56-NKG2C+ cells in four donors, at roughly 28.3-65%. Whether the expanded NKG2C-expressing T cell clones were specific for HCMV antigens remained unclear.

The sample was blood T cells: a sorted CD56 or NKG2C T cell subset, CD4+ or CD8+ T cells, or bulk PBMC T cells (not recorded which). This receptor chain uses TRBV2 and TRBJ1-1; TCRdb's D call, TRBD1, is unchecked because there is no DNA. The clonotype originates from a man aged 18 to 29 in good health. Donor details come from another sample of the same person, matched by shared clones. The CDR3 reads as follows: CASSAVQMNTEAFF.